This T cell receptor beta chain was profiled in a study of control samples from healthy donors and cancer patients. The germline V gene encodes CDR1 LNHDA and CDR2 SQIVND (reference sequence). This CDR3 contains 14 residues. Trimming removed 4 bases from V and 0 bases from J, with 7 bases in between. Assay: immunoSEQ multiplex PCR; the TCRdb copy retains only in-frame clones and omits some. Among about 120,000 clones, 80% to 90% were seen once, and the ten largest hold approximately 39%. The receptor's source is a man in his forties or fifties in good health. This sequence joins TRBV19 and TRBJ2-1; D remains unclear. The sequenced material came from blood. DNA for the CDR3: TGTGCCAGTAGTAGGCAGATCTCCTACAATGAGCAGTTCTTC. It encodes CASSRQISYNEQFF. The full variable domain, with the rest looked up from reference TRBV19 and TRBJ2-1, is DGGITQSPKYLFRKEGQNVTLSCEQNLNHDAMYWYRQDPGQGLRLIYYSQIVNDFQKGDIAEGYSVSREKKESFPLTVTSAQKNPTAFYLCASSRQISYNEQFFGPGTRLTVL.